This TCR beta chain was recorded in a study of T cell changes during pregnancy in multiple sclerosis (dated by TCRdb to the late 2010s). Context from the whole study: Changes in the T cell repertoire over the course of pregnancy were examined in this study in women with multiple sclerosis.

With respect to this clone: There is no known antigen for this receptor. No qualities accompany the bases; no much larger clone lies one base away.

The protocol used for the library was the immunoSEQ multiplex PCR assay. What TCRdb holds here is the immuneACCESS table cut down to in-frame rearrangements. Part of the clones is not present; checked against another copy, under half of the missing clones reflect an unresolved V gene, and the others are unexplained. This sample holds tens of thousands of clones; 92% were observed only once. The top ten clones comprise 1.5% of the sample. CDR1 and CDR2 were assigned from the germline V gene as SGDLS and YYNGEE. The V and J ends are trimmed by 0 bases and 2 bases, leaving 10 bases between them. CDR3 length: 15 amino acids, cysteine to phenylalanine. The sequence is cut down to CDR3 DNA, 45 bases in frame from base 1.

The chain is made from TRBV9 and TRBJ2-3; tentative D gene TRBD2, with 5 bases matching. The specimen was peripheral blood, collected in the first trimester of pregnancy. This clonotype was obtained from a female donor with multiple sclerosis, enrolled in a pregnancy study. The DNA sequence is TGTGCCAGCAGCGTAGGGAGGCGTTCCACAGATACGCAGTATTTT. Translated, this gives CASSVGRRSTDTQYF.